The entry below describes one T cell receptor (beta chain). Its specificity is not known. Each CDR3 protein is one row after TCRdb ran MiXCR on the 5' RACE reads. Here the sample spans around 450,000 distinct CDR3 sequences, 25% to 30% being singletons. The data originate from a study of CD8 T cells in ankylosing spondylitis. Study findings and constraints: It appeared that ankylosing spondylitis blood was characterized by a TCR beta motif of under ten highly homologous variants.

There are 14 residues in the CDR3. Germline CDR1 and CDR2: SGHTA and FQGNSA. V gave up 0 bases and J gave up 3 bases, with 8 bases separating them. This rearrangement joins TRBV7-2 to TRBJ1-1; D uncertain. The source material was blood, either unsorted or a sorted T cell fraction (not recorded which). The TCR sequence derives from a male donor with ankylosing spondylitis. The CDR3 region is CASSLANSYTEAFF. CDR3 DNA sequence: TGTGCCAGCAGCTTAGCTAACAGTTACACTGAAGCTTTCTTT. Combining the CDR3 with reference TRBV7-2 and TRBJ1-1 gives the whole variable domain GAGVSQSPSNKVTEKGKDVELRCDPISGHTALYWYRQSLGQGLEFLIYFQGNSAPDKSGLPSDRFSAERTGGSVSTLTIQRTQQEDSAVYLCASSLANSYTEAFFGQGTRLTVV.